The 26 T cell receptor beta chains in this list originate from one sample, sequenced in a study of cytomegalovirus exposure and HLA in healthy donors. PCR involved 60 Vbeta and 13 Jbeta primers. Here immunoSEQ multiplex PCR was the method, and the copy in TCRdb shows in-frame clones only, minus some. This sample yields 90,000 to 150,000 clones, of which about 80% are seen a single time; 2% to 2.5% belongs to the top ten. Sequenced material: PBMCs. Receptors originate from a human donor in good health.

The chain is built from TRBV28 and TRBJ1-3, with D perhaps TRBD1 (5 bases). Germline CDR1 reads MDHEN; CDR2 reads SYDVKM. V was cut by 5 bases and J by 0 bases, with 17 bases left in between. This CDR3 is 17 amino acids long. CDR3 sequence: CASSTPTDPHSGNTIYF. CDR3 nucleotides: TGTGCCAGCAGTACCCCGACAGACCCTCACTCTGGAAACACCATATATTTT. The entire variable domain, with the rest obtained from reference TRBV28 and TRBJ1-3, is as follows: DVKVTQSSRYLVKRTGEKVFLECVQDMDHENMFWYRQDPGLGLRLIYFSYDVKMKEKGDIPEGYSVSREKKERFSLILESASTNQTSMYLCASSTPTDPHSGNTIYFGEGSWLTVV.

In nucleotides, the CDR3 is TGCGCCAGCAGACCGGACAGGGCCTCCTACGAGCAGTACTTC. It encodes CASRPDRASYEQYF. V gene TRBV5-1 combines with J gene TRBJ2-7, with 8 nucleotides matching TRBD1. This CDR3 comprises 14 residues. Trimming cost V 5 bases and J 0 bases; bases outside gene matches: 4. The germline V gene encodes CDR1 SGHRS and CDR2 YFSETQ.

This chain joins TRBV28 and TRBJ1-2; D is unresolved. Per the germline V gene, CDR1 is MDHEN and CDR2 is SYDVKM. V was cut by 3 bases and J by 8 bases, with 16 bases left in between. The CDR3 has 14 amino acids. Written as DNA, the CDR3 is TGTGCCAGCAGTTTCGGAAGCGGTTCGAAAGGCTACACCTTC. Its translation is CASSFGSGSKGYTF.

The chain joins TRBV9 to TRBJ1-1; 11 bases agree with TRBD1. The CDR3 loop spans 14 amino acids. The V gene end was trimmed by 3 bases and the J gene end by 4 bases; junction bases not matched to a gene: 2. Per the germline V gene, CDR1 is SGDLS and CDR2 is YYNGEE. CDR3 amino acids: CASSGTGGITEAFF. CDR3 nucleotide sequence: TGTGCCAGCAGCGGGACAGGGGGCATCACTGAAGCTTTCTTT.

This clone was counted between two and nine times. The chain combines TRBV28 with TRBJ1-1, with D unclear. V gave up 7 bases and J gave up 0 bases, with 3 bases separating them. In germline, CDR1 is MDHEN, CDR2 SYDVKM. This CDR3 comprises 11 residues. CDR3 nucleotide sequence: TGTGCCAGCATCTTGAACACTGAAGCTTTCTTT. It translates to CASILNTEAFF.

This clone was observed a few times. The rearrangement joins TRBV10-1 to TRBJ1-3, with D tentatively TRBD1 (5 bases). This CDR3 is 15 amino acids long. Trimming shortened V by 0 bases and J by 7 bases, and 13 bases separated the two germline ends. Germline-derived CDR1 and CDR2 are WNHNN and SYGVQD (reference sequence). The DNA for the CDR3 is TGCGCCAGCAGTGAGTCCAGACAGTATCGGAACACCATATATTTT. Amino acids: CASSESRQYRNTIYF.

This rearrangement joins TRBV5-1 to TRBJ2-7, with TRBD1 matching over 7 bases. V shed 4 bases and J 5 bases; nucleotides not matched to a gene: 9. CDR3 length equals 14 residues. Germline lookup yields CDR1 SGHRS and CDR2 YFSETQ. The CDR3 bases are TGCGCCAGCAGCAAGGGACAGCCTGGCAACGAGCAGTACTTC. Its translation: CASSKGQPGNEQYF.

V usage is TRBV28 and J usage is TRBJ2-4; tentatively, D is TRBD1 (5 bases). The germline CDR1 and CDR2 sequences are MDHEN and SYDVKM. This CDR3 spans 15 amino acids. Trimming pared 8 bases from V and 0 bases from J, leaving 14 bases between. The chain's CDR3 is CASRTPALAKNIQYF. The CDR3 nucleotides read TGTGCCAGCCGGACACCTGCTCTAGCCAAAAACATTCAGTACTTC.

The chain couples TRBV19 to TRBJ2-5; TRBD1 agrees at 8 bases. Per germline, CDR1 LNHDA and CDR2 SQIVND (reference sequence). With V trimmed by 9 bases and J by 5 bases, 11 bases remained unmatched. This CDR3 is built from 14 residues. The CDR3 is CASGTPGGFETQYF. In nucleotides, the CDR3 is TGTGCCAGCGGGACTCCAGGGGGCTTTGAGACCCAGTACTTC.

The chain combines TRBV11-2 with TRBJ1-1; D uncertain. This CDR3 region has 15 residues. V was cut by 1 base and J by 2 bases, with 11 bases left in between. The germline V gene encodes CDR1 SGHAT and CDR2 FQNNGV. CDR3 amino acids: CASSLAYRSNTEAFF. For the CDR3, the DNA is TGTGCCAGCAGCTTAGCCTACCGAAGCAACACTGAAGCTTTCTTT.

The gene calls are TRBV5-4 and TRBJ2-3; D is uncertain. The V gene's germline CDR1 is SGHNT and CDR2 YYREEE (reference sequence). V lost 4 bases and J 2 bases, leaving 5 bases between the germline ends. The CDR3 spans 12 residues. CDR3 in DNA: TGTGCCAGCAGCCTTCCCACAGATACGCAGTATTTT. This sequence encodes CASSLPTDTQYF. Full variable domain (missing parts from reference TRBV5-4 and TRBJ2-3): ETGVTQSPTHLIKTRGQQVTLRCSSQSGHNTVSWYQQALGQGPQFIFQYYREEENGRGNFPPRFSGLQFPNYSSELNVNALELDDSALYLCASSLPTDTQYFGPGTRLTVL.

V gene TRBV19 combines with J gene TRBJ1-2; TRBD1 is a possible D gene (5 bases). The CDR3 has 12 residues. The V gene's germline CDR1 is LNHDA and CDR2 SQIVND (reference sequence). The germline V and J ends were trimmed by 4 bases and 6 bases, with 9 bases remaining between them. Here the CDR3 reads CASSRTRNGYTF. The CDR3 DNA sequence: TGTGCCAGTAGTAGGACACGTAATGGCTACACCTTC.

The chain recombines TRBV7-2 with TRBJ2-3, with TRBD2 as a possible D gene (5 bases). Looked up from germline, CDR1 is SGHTA and CDR2 is FQGNSA. The CDR3 sequence is 13 residues long. The germline V and J ends were trimmed by 4 bases and 7 bases, with 12 bases remaining between them. The CDR3 is CASSSGSGNTQYF. The DNA of the CDR3 is TGTGCCAGCAGCTCCGGCAGCGGAAATACGCAGTATTTT.

The CDR3 loop reads CASSLEGLAYEQYF. In DNA, the CDR3 is TGCGCCAGCAGCTTGGAGGGACTAGCTTACGAGCAGTACTTC. The rearrangement uses TRBV5-1 and TRBJ2-7; 9 bases fit TRBD2. The V segment lost 0 bases and the J segment 4 bases; nucleotides outside the gene matches: 2. CDR1 is SGHRS and CDR2 is YFSETQ in the germline V gene. CDR3 length equals 14 residues.

This clone was seen many times. V is TRBV5-4 and J is TRBJ2-2; 9 bases align to TRBD2. Germline CDR1 reads SGHNT; CDR2 reads YYREEE (reference sequence). J gave up 7 bases and V 0 bases, and 7 bases lay outside the gene matches. The CDR3 runs 16 residues. CDR3 coding DNA: TGTGCCAGCAGCTTGGGTGGACTAGCGAGTGGCGGGGAGCTGTTTTTT. Translated, it gives CASSLGGLASGGELFF.

The chain uses TRBV11-3 and TRBJ2-2; a weak D match, TRBD2 (5 bases). This CDR3 is 17 amino acids long. Germline V lookup: CDR1 SGHNT, CDR2 YENEEA. Between the trimmed V and J ends, which lost 4 bases and 2 bases, there was a span of 17 bases. The CDR3 loop is CASSSPLSGPNTGELFF. In nucleotides, the CDR3 is TGTGCCAGCAGCTCCCCCCTAAGCGGTCCTAACACCGGGGAGCTGTTTTTT.

The CDR3 DNA sequence: TGTGCCAGCAGCTTGGTTAGTGGCCGGGGCTCTGGGGCCAACGTCCTGACTTTC. This translates into CASSLVSGRGSGANVLTF. The chain uses TRBV5-5 and TRBJ2-6, with a weak D call TRBD2 (5 bases). The V and J ends lost 0 bases and 0 bases respectively, with 13 bases between them. The CDR3 has 18 amino acids. Looked up from germline, CDR1 is SGHKS and CDR2 is YYEKEE (reference sequence).

This clone was recorded once. The chain joins TRBV4-2 to TRBJ2-1; TRBD2 might be the D (5 bases). V was shortened by 0 bases and J by 5 bases, with 14 bases between the two germline ends. Per germline, CDR1 LGHNA and CDR2 YNFKEQ. CDR3 length: 16 amino acids. The CDR3 loop reads CASSQDYRGVDNEQFF. The DNA for the CDR3 is TGTGCCAGCAGCCAAGATTATCGGGGAGTCGACAATGAGCAGTTCTTC.

The genes are TRBV7-8 and TRBJ1-3, with 7 bases identical to TRBD1. The trim removed 1 base at V and 4 bases at J, leaving 4 bases unmatched. The CDR3 length is 15 residues. The germline V gene encodes CDR1 SGHVS and CDR2 FQNEAQ. CDR3 sequence reads: CASSLGRGPGNTIYF. In DNA, the CDR3 is TGTGCCAGCAGCTTAGGGAGGGGGCCAGGAAACACCATATATTTT.

The chain uses TRBV5-4 and TRBJ2-5; 9 bases map to TRBD2. This CDR3 contains 15 residues. V trimming: 4 bases; J trimming: 5 bases; junction bases outside the gene matches: 9. Germline-derived CDR1 and CDR2 are SGHNT and YYREEE (reference sequence). The chain's CDR3 is CASSPPSGVGETQYF. The CDR3 nucleotides read TGTGCCAGCAGCCCGCCTAGCGGGGTAGGGGAGACCCAGTACTTC.

As DNA, the CDR3 is TGTGCCTGGAGTGTATTCTTTGGTCTCGTCAAACAGGGGACAAGGGACACCGGGGAGCTGTTTTTT. Residues: CAWSVFFGLVKQGTRDTGELFF. V gene TRBV30 combines with J gene TRBJ2-2; 7 bases are shared with TRBD1. The CDR3 runs to 22 residues. V shed 0 bases, J shed 3 bases, and the junction held 25 bases outside the gene matches. Per germline, CDR1 GTSNPN and CDR2 SVGIG (reference sequence).

The genes are TRBV7-2 and TRBJ2-2, with TRBD1 matching 12 bases. CDR1 is SGHTA and CDR2 is FQGNSA in the germline V gene. This CDR3 has 16 amino acids. The V segment lost 8 bases and the J segment 4 bases; nucleotides outside the gene matches: 8. For the CDR3, the DNA is TGTGCCAGCGATAAACTGGGACAGGGGGCCACCGGGGAGCTGTTTTTT. This codes for CASDKLGQGATGELFF.

The gene calls are TRBV30 and TRBJ1-3; 9 positions match TRBD1. The V segment lost 2 bases and the J segment 0 bases; nucleotides outside the gene matches: 5. Germline CDR1 is GTSNPN and CDR2 is SVGIG (reference sequence). The CDR3 has 16 residues. The CDR3 nucleotides read TGTGCCTGGAGTATTCCGACAGGGGGCTCTGGAAACACCATATATTTT. It is translated as CAWSIPTGGSGNTIYF. The full variable domain, with the rest looked up from reference TRBV30 and TRBJ1-3, is SQTIHQWPATLVQPVGSPLSLECTVEGTSNPNLYWYRQAAGRGLQLLFYSVGIGQISSEVPQNLSASRPQDRQFILSSKKLLLSDSGFYLCAWSIPTGGSGNTIYFGEGSWLTVV.

The CDR3 sequence is CSVEDRGNNEQFF. The CDR3 DNA reads TGCAGCGTTGAGGACAGGGGTAACAATGAGCAGTTCTTC. The chain uses TRBV29-1 and TRBJ2-1; 9 nucleotides align to TRBD1. This CDR3 has 13 residues. Germline V gene data show CDR1 as SQVTM and CDR2 as ANQGSEA. V gave up 3 bases and J gave up 5 bases; unmatched junction bases: 2.

The CDR3 region has the DNA TGTGCCAGCGGACAAGGGTATGGCTATGGCTACACCTTC. It is translated as CASGQGYGYGYTF. The chain employs TRBV19 and TRBJ1-2, with D perhaps TRBD1 (5 bases). The CDR3 loop spans 13 amino acids. Trimming pared 9 bases from V and 4 bases from J, leaving 15 bases between. Germline V gene data show CDR1 as LNHDA and CDR2 as SQIVND (reference sequence).

This clone was seen only a few times. The chain uses TRBV7-2 and TRBJ1-1, with D possibly being TRBD1 (6 bases). V gave up 4 bases and J gave up 10 bases, with 19 bases separating them. Germline-derived CDR1 and CDR2 are SGHTA and FQGNSA. The CDR3 runs to 14 residues. CDR3 sequence (DNA): TGTGCCAGCAGCTCAAATTCCTTTACAGGGACAGCTTTCTTT. Protein sequence: CASSSNSFTGTAFF. The full variable domain, its missing parts supplied by reference TRBV7-2 and TRBJ1-1, is GAGVSQSPSNKVTEKGKDVELRCDPISGHTALYWYRQSLGQGLEFLIYFQGNSAPDKSGLPSDRFSAERTGGSVSTLTIQRTQQEDSAVYLCASSSNSFTGTAFFGQGTRLTVV.